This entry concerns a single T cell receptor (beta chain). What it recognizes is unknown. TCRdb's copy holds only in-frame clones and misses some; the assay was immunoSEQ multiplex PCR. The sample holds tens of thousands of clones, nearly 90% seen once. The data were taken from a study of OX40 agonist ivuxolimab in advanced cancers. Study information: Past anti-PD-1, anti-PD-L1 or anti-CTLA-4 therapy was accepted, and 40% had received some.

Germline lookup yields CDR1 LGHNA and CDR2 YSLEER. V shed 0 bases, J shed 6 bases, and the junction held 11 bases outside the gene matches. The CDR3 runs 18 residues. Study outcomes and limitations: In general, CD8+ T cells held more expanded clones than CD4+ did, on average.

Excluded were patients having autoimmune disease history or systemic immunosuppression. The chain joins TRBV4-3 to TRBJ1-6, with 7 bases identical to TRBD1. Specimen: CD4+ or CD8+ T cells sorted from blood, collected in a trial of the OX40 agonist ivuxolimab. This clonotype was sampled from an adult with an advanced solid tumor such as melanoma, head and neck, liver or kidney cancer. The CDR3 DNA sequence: TGCGCCAGCAGCCAAGATCCCCTAAGGACAGGATCTAATTCACCCCTCCACTTT. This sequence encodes CASSQDPLRTGSNSPLHF.